This T cell receptor (beta chain) appears in the sequencing data of a study of graft-versus-host responses after intestinal transplantation. At the level of the study: In this cohort, recipients had multivisceral, liver-intestinal, or isolated intestinal transplants. Every recipient had anti-thymocyte globulin induction and about three years of tacrolimus plus steroids.

Only in-frame clones appear in the TCRdb table, and some are missing; sequencing was by immunoSEQ multiplex PCR. The sample carries over 100,000 clones, approximately 95% recorded once. As regards this clone: The antigen is unknown.

J was trimmed by 10 bases and V by 3 bases; bases with no gene match: 8. The CDR3 contains 13 residues. Germline assignment: CDR1 SNHLY and CDR2 FYNNEI. Broader study findings: Peak GvH clone levels in circulation were associated with early post-transplant HvG declines. The study found high graft-versus-host to host-versus-graft clonal ratios in allografts of patients with graft-donor T cell macrochimerism.

This receptor was identified in a human donor who received an intestinal transplant. This specimen was unstimulated CD4+ T cells sorted from spleen or lymph node cells, taken before intestinal transplant. The chain carries TRBV2 and TRBJ1-1; 7 bases match TRBD1. The CDR3 loop reads CASSDQQGRPAFF. The CDR3 nucleotides are TGTGCCAGCAGTGACCAACAGGGGAGGCCAGCTTTCTTT.